These 12 T cell receptor beta chains were sequenced from one sample in a study of CD4 and CD8 cells across lung adenocarcinoma regions. TCRdb re-called the PCR reads through MiXCR, storing one row per CDR3 protein. This sample has approximately 11,000 distinct CDR3 sequences, with 59% found just once. The sample consisted of CD8+ T cells from the margin of a lung tumor. The source of these receptors is a male donor with lung adenocarcinoma. The CD4 and CD8 labels of this study may be unreliable.

As for this clonotype: The missing conserved phenylalanine or tryptophan at the end of this CDR3 makes a read error likely. V is TRBV6-1 and J is TRBJ2-5; 11 bases align to TRBD2. TRBJ2-7 matches the DNA end more closely, so the J call is doubtful. The V gene's germline CDR1 is MNHNS and CDR2 SASEGT. There are 15 residues in the CDR3. CDR3 DNA: TGTGCCAGCAGAAGACTAGCGGGGTTTTCCTACGAGCAGTACTCC. Protein product: CASRRLAGFSYEQYS.

The V and J genes are TRBV14 and TRBJ2-1; D is unresolved. V lost 1 base, J lost 2 bases, and 9 bases lay in between. Germline CDR1 reads SGHDN; CDR2 reads FVKESK. CDR3 length: 15 amino acids. The CDR3 nucleotides read TGTGCCAGCAGCCAAGCGCCCCGGACCTACAATGAGCAGTTCTTC. Its protein is CASSQAPRTYNEQFF.

This chain connects TRBV3-1 to TRBJ2-6; either TRBD1 or TRBD2 may fit D (5 bases each). V dropped 5 bases and J dropped 0 bases, with 11 bases sitting between them. This CDR3 has 16 residues. CDR1 LGHDT and CDR2 YNNKEL come from the germline V gene (reference sequence). Written as DNA, the CDR3 is TGTGCCAGCAGCTATATGAGGGGCTCTGGGGCCAACGTCCTGACTTTC. As protein: CASSYMRGSGANVLTF.

The chain has TRBV6-1 and TRBJ2-3; TRBD2 aligns across 9 bases. The V gene end was trimmed by 5 bases and the J gene end by 3 bases; junction bases not matched to a gene: 6. The CDR3 is made up of 15 amino acids. Looked up from germline, CDR1 is MNHNS and CDR2 is SASEGT. The CDR3 here is CASSLRAGGTDTQYF. The CDR3 nucleotides read TGTGCCAGCAGTCTGCGAGCGGGAGGTACAGATACGCAGTATTTT.

The V gene is TRBV7-8, the J gene TRBJ1-2; 9 nucleotides match TRBD1. From germline, CDR1 is SGHVS and CDR2 FQNEAQ. This CDR3 comprises 13 residues. The trim removed 3 bases at V and 7 bases at J, leaving 3 bases unmatched. Here the CDR3 reads CASSLGQGGGYTF. CDR3 sequence (DNA): TGTGCCAGCAGCTTGGGACAGGGTGGTGGCTACACCTTC. Filled out from reference TRBV7-8 and TRBJ1-2, the complete variable domain reads GAGVSQSPRYKVAKRGQDVALRCDPISGHVSLFWYQQALGQGPEFLTYFQNEAQLDKSGLPSDRFFAERPEGSVSTLKIQRTQQEDSAVYLCASSLGQGGGYTFGSGTRLTVV.

This clonotype came up once. The junction departs from germline at one end; a sequencing error may be responsible. The chain joins TRBV6-1 to TRBJ2-3, with TRBD1 matching 7 bases. The CDR3 length is 15 residues. Germline V CDR1 and CDR2: MNHNS, SASEGT. CDR3: CASSGRPVGTDTQFF. CDR3 bases: TGTGCCAGCAGCGGACGGCCTGTGGGGACAGATACGCAGTTTTTT.

The genes are TRBV6-5 and TRBJ1-2; D gene uncertain. Germline assignment: CDR1 MNHEY and CDR2 SVGAGI. Trimming cost V 0 bases and J 5 bases, with 19 bases left between them. This CDR3 contains 17 residues. The CDR3 DNA sequence: TGTGCCAGCAGTTACTCGATCCAGGCAGGCCAACTTTATGGCTACACCTTC. Translation gives CASSYSIQAGQLYGYTF.

The rearrangement links TRBV25-1 to TRBJ1-1; D is unclear. The CDR3 is made up of 11 amino acids. Germline lookup yields CDR1 MGHDK and CDR2 SYGVNS. V was clipped by 5 bases and J by 6 bases, with 7 bases between them. CDR3 sequence reads: CASSRFSEAFF. CDR3 nucleotides: TGTGCCAGCAGTCGTTTTTCTGAAGCTTTCTTT.

The gene calls are TRBV11-3 and TRBJ2-7, with D uncertain. The CDR3 sequence is 15 residues long. V was trimmed by 2 bases and J by 1 base, leaving 12 bases between them. Germline V gene sequence: CDR1 SGHNT, CDR2 YENEEA. CDR3 bases: TGTGCCAGCAGCTTAAGTGACGACCCTTCCTACGAGCAGTACTTC. Its translation: CASSLSDDPSYEQYF.

The chain is built from TRBV6-1 and TRBJ1-1; D call uncertain. The germline V gene has CDR1 MNHNS and CDR2 SASEGT. Trimming took off 6 bases at V and 1 base at J, with 12 bases between the two ends. The CDR3 length is 14 residues. This chain's CDR3 is CASSLRTANTEAFF. For the CDR3, the DNA is TGTGCCAGCAGCCTTAGGACGGCGAACACTGAAGCTTTCTTT.

This clonotype was picked up a small number of times. The chain is built from TRBV11-2 and TRBJ2-5; a possible D gene is TRBD1 (5 bases). Gene TRBJ2-7 matches the end of the DNA better, so the J call may be wrong. CDR1 is SGHAT, CDR2 FQNNGV, per germline. This CDR3 has 13 amino acids. The CDR3 region has the DNA TGTGCCAGCAGCCTCGCAGGGTTGTACGAGCAGTACTTC. Amino acid sequence: CASSLAGLYEQYF.

The sample holds many counts of this clonotype. This rearrangement joins TRBV4-1 to TRBJ2-1, with D tentatively TRBD2 (5 bases). Germline V gene sequence: CDR1 MGHRA, CDR2 YSYEKL. The V gene lost 2 bases and the J gene lost 7 bases, with 12 bases spanning the gap. The CDR3 consists of 14 residues. In nucleotides, the CDR3 is TGCGCCAGCAGCCAACGGGAAGGGATGAATGAGCAGTTCTTC. Encoded protein: CASSQREGMNEQFF.